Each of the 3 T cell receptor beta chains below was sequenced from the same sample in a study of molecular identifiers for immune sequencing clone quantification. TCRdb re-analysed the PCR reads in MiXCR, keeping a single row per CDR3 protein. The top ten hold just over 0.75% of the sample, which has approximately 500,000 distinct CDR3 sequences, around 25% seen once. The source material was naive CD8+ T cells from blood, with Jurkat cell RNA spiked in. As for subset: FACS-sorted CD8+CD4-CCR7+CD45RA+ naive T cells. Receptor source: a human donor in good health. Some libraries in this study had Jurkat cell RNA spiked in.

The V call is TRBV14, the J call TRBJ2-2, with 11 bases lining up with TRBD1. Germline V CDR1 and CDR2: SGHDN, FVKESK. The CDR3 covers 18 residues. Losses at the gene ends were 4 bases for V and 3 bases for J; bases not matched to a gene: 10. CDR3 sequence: CASSLSIGTGGYTGELFF. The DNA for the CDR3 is TGTGCCAGCAGCCTTTCAATAGGGACAGGGGGATACACCGGGGAGCTGTTTTTT.

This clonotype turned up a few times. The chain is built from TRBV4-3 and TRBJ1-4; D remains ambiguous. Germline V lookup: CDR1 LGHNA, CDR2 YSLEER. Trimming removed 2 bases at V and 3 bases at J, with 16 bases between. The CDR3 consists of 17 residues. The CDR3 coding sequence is TGCGCCAGCAGCCAAAACTATCAACGGGGTGCTAATGAAAAACTGTTTTTT. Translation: CASSQNYQRGANEKLFF.

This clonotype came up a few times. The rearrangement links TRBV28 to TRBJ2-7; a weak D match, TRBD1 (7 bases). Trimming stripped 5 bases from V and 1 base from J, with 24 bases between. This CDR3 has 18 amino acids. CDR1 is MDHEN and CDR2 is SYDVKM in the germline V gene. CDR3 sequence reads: CASSPPAGTADQSYEQYF. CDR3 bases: TGTGCCAGCAGTCCTCCGGCGGGGACAGCCGATCAATCCTACGAGCAGTACTTC.